This T cell receptor beta chain comes out of a study of shared clonotypes between healthy human individuals. Measured with immunoSEQ multiplex PCR; TCRdb has only the in-frame clones, and not every one. Among millions of clones, over 85% were seen once, and the ten largest hold roughly 0.13%. Germline V lookup: CDR1 MNHNS, CDR2 SASEGT. The CDR3 loop spans 13 amino acids. Trimming stripped 6 bases from V and 7 bases from J, with 15 bases between. This receptor was obtained from a man aged 18 to 30 in good health. Source material: naive CD4+ T cells sorted from blood. Specified subset: CD45RA+ positively selected. V gene TRBV6-1 combines with J gene TRBJ1-2; D not certain. CDR3 sequence (DNA): TGTGCCAGCAGAGGACTCCTTCTTAGTGGCTACACCTTC. Its translation: CASRGLLLSGYTF.